Listed here are 8 T cell receptor beta chains from one sample, sequenced in a study of blood T cell repertoires in COVID-19. Sequencing was performed with immunoSEQ multiplex PCR; in TCRdb, only in-frame clones are kept and a portion is missing. The data show tens of thousands of clones, around 84% seen once. The specimen sequenced was peripheral blood. These receptors all come from a man in his fifties with active COVID-19.

The V call is TRBV6-1, the J call TRBJ1-3; D remains ambiguous. Deletions cut 3 bases from V and 2 bases from J, with 14 bases between. CDR3 length: 16 amino acids. The germline V gene encodes CDR1 MNHNS and CDR2 SASEGT. The CDR3 spells CASSDTGLGAGNTIYF. CDR3 in DNA: TGTGCCAGCAGTGATACCGGCCTGGGAGCTGGAAACACCATATATTTT.

This rearrangement joins TRBV27 to TRBJ1-6; 9 bases are a match to TRBD1. The CDR3 sequence is 18 residues long. J was trimmed by 7 bases and V by 6 bases; bases with no gene match: 16. Germline CDR1 is MNHEY and CDR2 is SMNVEV (reference sequence). Here the CDR3 DNA reads TGTGCCAGCAGGTCCGGGACAGGGTCAACCGGTGGGAATTCACCCCTCCACTTT. It translates to CASRSGTGSTGGNSPLHF.

V is TRBV6-5 and J is TRBJ2-1; 10 bases line up with TRBD2. The CDR3 contains 15 residues. V was clipped by 4 bases and J by 7 bases; unmatched bases: 7. Germline V gene sequence: CDR1 MNHEY, CDR2 SVGAGI. The CDR3 region has the DNA TGTGCCAGCAGTTCGCCGGGACTAGCGCCTAATGAGCAGTTCTTC. This encodes CASSSPGLAPNEQFF.

The V and J genes are TRBV12-3 or TRBV12-4 and TRBJ1-6, with no clear D. This CDR3 comprises 13 residues. V lost 6 bases and J 5 bases, leaving 8 bases between the germline ends. The CDR3 loop is CASRRVDNSPLHF. In DNA, the CDR3 is TGTGCCAGCAGGAGGGTGGATAATTCACCCCTCCACTTT.

J is TRBJ2-5 and V is TRBV9; 7 nucleotides match TRBD2. Germline V gene data show CDR1 as SGDLS and CDR2 as YYNGEE. Trimming took 4 bases from V and 5 from J; bases not matched to a gene: 8. The CDR3 contains 14 residues. The CDR3 sequence: CASSRGSGTETQYF. The CDR3 coding sequence is TGTGCCAGCAGCCGCGGGAGCGGAACGGAGACCCAGTACTTC.

This clone occurred once. The chain has TRBV5-1 and TRBJ2-7, with 10 bases fitting TRBD1. V was pared by 3 bases and J by 1 base, with 1 base of the junction left unmatched. The CDR3 loop spans 14 amino acids. Germline loops: CDR1 SGHRS, CDR2 YFSETQ. CDR3 DNA: TGCGCCAGCAGCTGGGGACAGGGGTCCTACGAGCAGTACTTC. Translating it yields CASSWGQGSYEQYF.

The CDR3 DNA reads TGTGCCAGCAGAGTAGCGGGAGGGTACAATGAGCAGTTCTTC. It translates to CASRVAGGYNEQFF. The chain joins TRBV7-9 to TRBJ2-1, with 11 bases matching TRBD2. Germline V lookup: CDR1 SEHNR, CDR2 FQNEAQ (reference sequence). The CDR3 length is 14 residues. J was trimmed by 4 bases and V by 6 bases; bases with no gene match: 2.

This clone has a single count. The J gene is TRBJ1-1, the V gene TRBV7-8; no clear D gene. The CDR3 is 13 residues long. From germline, CDR1 is SGHVS and CDR2 FQNEAQ. V was clipped by 1 base and J by 1 base, with 4 bases between them. The DNA for the CDR3 is TGTGCCAGCAGCTTAGTCGGGAACACTGAAGCTTTCTTT. Its translation: CASSLVGNTEAFF.